One and the same sample provided the 5 T cell receptor beta chains below, sequenced in a study of cytomegalovirus exposure and HLA in healthy donors (dated by TCRdb to 2015 to 2018). Libraries came from the immunoSEQ multiplex PCR assay. The multiplex PCR relied on a mix of 60 forward primers for TCR Vbeta segments and 13 reverse primers for TCR Jbeta segments. The source is immuneACCESS, and TCRdb retained only in-frame sequences with V and J called. Part of the clones is not carried over; for the studies checked, unresolved V genes explain less than half of this, and the remainder is unexplained. The record for this sample contains 150,000 to 200,000 clones. The ten largest clones represent about 0.81% of the sample. Sequences were obtained from PBMCs. Source of these receptors: a woman under 30 in good health and CMV-seropositive.

Of note for this clone: This specimen includes other DNA sequences encoding the same CDR3. J is TRBJ2-7 and V is TRBV5-1; D may be TRBD2 (5 bases). The CDR3 totals 14 residues. Trimming shortened V by 1 base and J by 0 bases, and 8 bases separated the two germline ends. Per the germline V gene, CDR1 is SGHRS and CDR2 is YFSETQ. CDR3: CASSLSGISYEQYF. CDR3 nucleotides: TGCGCCAGCAGCTTGTCGGGGATCTCCTACGAGCAGTACTTC.

The chain uses TRBV15 and TRBJ1-6; D call uncertain. The CDR3 is made up of 15 amino acids. Per the germline V gene, CDR1 is LNHNV and CDR2 is YYDKDF (reference sequence). V was cut by 0 bases and J by 10 bases, with 13 bases left in between. This CDR3 is CATSRDQDSASPLHF. DNA of the CDR3: TGTGCCACCAGCAGAGATCAGGACTCGGCGTCACCCCTCCACTTT.

This chain connects TRBV2 to TRBJ1-3; D gene unclear. CDR1 and CDR2 from the germline V gene are SNHLY and FYNNEI. The length of the CDR3 is 16 residues. V lost 4 bases, J lost 0 bases, and 13 bases lay in between. This chain's CDR3 is CASSVSTHLSGNTIYF. CDR3 coding DNA: TGTGCCAGCAGTGTTAGCACCCACCTCTCTGGAAACACCATATATTTT.

The J gene is TRBJ2-3, the V gene TRBV2; D is uncertain. Germline CDR1 is SNHLY and CDR2 is FYNNEI. This CDR3 contains 13 residues. Between the trimmed V and J ends, which lost 10 bases and 0 bases, there was a span of 11 bases. CDR3 sequence: CATHARSTDTQYF. In DNA form, the CDR3 reads TGTGCCACCCACGCCCGGAGCACAGATACGCAGTATTTT.

The chain recombines TRBV6-1 with TRBJ1-2; 7 bases fit TRBD1. Unmatched junction bases numbered 0, after V lost 0 bases and J lost 5 bases. The CDR3 loop spans 13 amino acids. The germline CDR1 and CDR2 sequences are MNHNS and SASEGT. The CDR3 coding sequence is TGTGCCAGCAGTGAAGCCAGGGGGTATGGCTACACCTTC. This gives the protein CASSEARGYGYTF.